The entry that follows covers one TCR beta chain sequence. Its antigen is as yet unknown. Genomic DNA from each subset was divided evenly over several immunoSEQ plates. Using immunoSEQ multiplex PCR, the repertoire was profiled, and TCRdb retains in-frame clones only, with some absent. The table has about 1.1 million clones, 70% to 80% seen once. This sample was included in a study of shared clonotypes between healthy human individuals. General study points: Inspection by rarefaction showed sorted-subset sequencing to be incomplete despite large depth.

With 3 bases removed from V and 2 bases from J, the gap between germline ends came to 13 bases. The CDR3 spans 14 residues. Per germline, CDR1 GTSNPN and CDR2 SVGIG (reference sequence). The receptor was derived from a man younger than 30 in good health. Some clones in this sample may be carry-over from other donors' samples. Sequenced input: memory CD4+ T cells from PBMCs. Described subset: CD45RA-negative fraction. The chain recombines TRBV30 with TRBJ1-1, with D possibly being TRBD1 (6 bases). CDR3 DNA sequence: TGTGCCTGGAGACCCTCCAGGGGTAACACTGAAGCTTTCTTT. Amino acids: CAWRPSRGNTEAFF.